This T cell receptor beta chain derives from a study of blood T cell repertoires in COVID-19. Turning to the study itself: The samples span acute and convalescent COVID-19 from the United States, Italy and Spain. T cells, B-cell-depleted T cells, or PBMCs supplied cDNA or gDNA.

Deletions cut 5 bases from V and 6 bases from J, with 16 bases between. Germline V gene sequence: CDR1 SQVTM, CDR2 ANQGSEA. The CDR3 extends over 14 amino acids. Original data processing: Nucleated cell counts were estimated from reference gene primer amplification. TCRdb's copy holds only in-frame clones and misses some; the assay was immunoSEQ multiplex PCR. V and J calls and clone size are given by that table; D and trimming were obtained from the DNA. The data show about 330,000 clones, roughly 90% seen once. This clone appeared once. This TCR came from a woman between 50 and 59 years old with active or convalescent COVID-19. The chain carries TRBV29-1 and TRBJ2-2; TRBD2 might be the D (5 bases). The specimen sequenced was peripheral blood. Written as DNA, the CDR3 is TGCAGCGTTCCTGAGGCGAGGGTGGCCGGGGAGCTGTTTTTT. Translated: CSVPEARVAGELFF.